These 3 T cell receptor beta chains share one sample of origin, sequenced in a study of cytomegalovirus exposure and HLA in healthy donors. It was with 60 Vbeta and 13 Jbeta primers that the PCR ran. Only in-frame clones appear in the TCRdb table, and some are missing; sequencing was by immunoSEQ multiplex PCR. The sample has more than 110,000 clones, around 10% seen once; the top ten hold 1.8%. The sequenced material came from PBMCs. The receptors were gathered from a man aged 45-65 years in good health and CMV-seronegative.

The rearrangement links TRBV30 to TRBJ1-1, with 8 nucleotides matching TRBD1. CDR1 GTSNPN and CDR2 SVGIG come from the germline V gene (reference sequence). With V trimmed by 4 bases and J by 0 bases, 7 bases remained unmatched. This CDR3 spans 15 amino acids. The CDR3 sequence: CAWTRGRYMNTEAFF. Written as DNA, the CDR3 is TGTGCCTGGACCAGGGGGCGATACATGAACACTGAAGCTTTCTTT.

This clone was detected only a few times. This chain uses TRBV6-1 with TRBJ2-2; 10 bases are a match to TRBD1. The trim removed 3 bases at V and 4 bases at J, leaving 8 bases unmatched. The CDR3 sequence is 17 residues long. Germline CDR1 MNHNS, CDR2 SASEGT. CDR3 amino acids: CASSDRDRGLGTGELFF. The DNA of the CDR3 is TGTGCCAGCAGTGACCGGGACAGGGGTTTGGGCACCGGGGAGCTGTTTTTT.

V gene TRBV6-6 combines with J gene TRBJ2-1; 8 bases are a match to TRBD2. The CDR3 consists of 15 residues. Looked up from germline, CDR1 is MNHNY and CDR2 is SVGAGI (reference sequence). V shed 4 bases, J shed 0 bases, and the junction held 2 bases outside the gene matches. CDR3 bases: TGTGCCAGCAGTTCAAGCGGGAGCTCCTACAATGAGCAGTTCTTC. Protein: CASSSSGSSYNEQFF.